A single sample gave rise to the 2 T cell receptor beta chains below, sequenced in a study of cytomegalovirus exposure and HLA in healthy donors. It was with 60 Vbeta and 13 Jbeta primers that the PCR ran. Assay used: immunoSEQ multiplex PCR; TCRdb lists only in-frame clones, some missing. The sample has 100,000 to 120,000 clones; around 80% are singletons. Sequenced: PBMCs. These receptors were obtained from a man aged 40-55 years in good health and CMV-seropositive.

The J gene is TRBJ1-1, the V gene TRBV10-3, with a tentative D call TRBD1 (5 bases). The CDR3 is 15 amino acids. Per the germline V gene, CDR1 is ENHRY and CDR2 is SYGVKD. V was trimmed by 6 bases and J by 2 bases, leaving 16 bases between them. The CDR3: CAIRGARGVNTEAFF. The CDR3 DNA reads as TGTGCCATCAGAGGGGCACGGGGGGTTAACACTGAAGCTTTCTTT.

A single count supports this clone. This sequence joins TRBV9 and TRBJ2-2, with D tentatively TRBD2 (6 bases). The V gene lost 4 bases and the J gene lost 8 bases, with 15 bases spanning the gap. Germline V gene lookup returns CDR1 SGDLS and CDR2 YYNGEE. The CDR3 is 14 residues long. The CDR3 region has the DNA TGTGCCAGCAGCCCGGGACTGACTTCAGGGGAGCTGTTTTTT. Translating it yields CASSPGLTSGELFF.